Listed here is a single T cell receptor (beta chain). Only a few counts were recorded for this clone. This clone's antigen is unknown. Base qualities are not recorded, but no much larger clone differs from it by a single base. This sample was included in a study of Tregs in tolerant kidney transplant recipients (dated by TCRdb to between 2018 and 2021). Context from the whole study: The study used TCRbeta sequencing to identify donor-specific regulatory T cells before combined kidney and bone marrow transplantation, then tracked those cells after transplant. The full study reports these points: In tolerant patients, donor-specific Tregs expanded more than Tregs overall, which suggests antigen-driven rather than nonspecific expansion. The study was constrained by small patient numbers, and validation of the findings is required in larger populations and under other immunosuppression protocols. Although technical replication error seemed to be minimal, the question of biological reproducibility was not addressed directly. PCR primers changed over time for some patients, so nucleotide-level comparison across those patients' samples was not possible. The most biologically relevant and donor-specific TCRbeta repertoire appeared to be identified by expanding Tregs with activated donor B cells.

There are 14 amino acids in the CDR3, from cysteine to phenylalanine inclusive. The kept DNA is CDR3 alone, 42 bases in frame from the first base. V is clipped by 0 bases and J by 2 bases, and the sequence between their germline boundaries is 8 bases long. The germline V gene specifies LGHNA as CDR1 and YNFKEQ as CDR2. Explained via the paper, the time point label denotes: 6 months after combined kidney and bone marrow transplant. The transplants used related donors along with nonmyeloablative bone marrow transplantation, and in the human trials mixed chimerism was transient. Unstimulated Tregs (CD4+CD25+CD127-), CD4+ non-Tregs (CD4+CD25-), CD4 and CD8 cells were FACS-sorted from thawed PBMCs. A few combined kidney and bone marrow transplant recipients from the ITN036ST trial were included as patients, and samples were available only from these trial subjects. Healthy control blood was processed to PBMCs by Ficoll density gradient and cryopreserved, and patient PBMCs were collected before and after transplant.

For TCRbeta CDR3 sequencing, genomic DNA from the sorted cells was extracted using the QIAGEN DNeasy Blood and Tissue Kit. High-throughput TCRbeta CDR3 sequencing, including PCR amplification with bias correction and internal controls, was performed commercially through immunoSEQ. The authors' analysis ran thus. Unique productive TCRbeta sequences were defined by CDR3 nucleotide sequence where primers matched, otherwise by CDR3 amino acid sequence with Vbeta and Jbeta genes. To correct for sorting error, sequences found in more than one sorted population at a frequency ratio of 2:1 or less were discarded, and the remaining shared sequences were assigned to the population with the higher frequency. A sequence counted as donor-reactive if, in CFSE-low cells, the sequence had a frequency of at least 0.01% and was expanded at least 5-fold compared with unstimulated cells. Repertoire divergence was quantified by Jensen-Shannon divergence calculated from the top 100 TCRbeta sequences ranked by frequency. For any sample with multiple sequencing runs, sorting error was corrected in each run separately before the runs were pooled. The source is immuneACCESS, and TCRdb retained only in-frame sequences with V and J called. Part of the clones is not carried over; for the studies checked, unresolved V genes explain less than half of this, and the remainder is unexplained. D and trimming were read from the DNA, whereas the V and J calls and clone size are those reported in that table. For this sample there are some 21,000 clones; 81% appear just once. Of the sample, about 26% falls within the top ten clones.

The sequencing used CD8+ T cells from blood (PBMCs), collected 6 months after the transplant. In this chain, TRBV4-2 is recombined with TRBJ2-7; TRBD2 might be the D gene, on 6 matching bases. This receptor was obtained from a human patient who received a combined kidney and bone marrow transplant. It is possible that, after a transplant, some T cells come from the graft donor. Read as DNA, the sequence is TGTGCCAGCAGCCAAGATCGGGAGCCCTACGAGCAGTACTTC. Translated, this gives CASSQDREPYEQYF.